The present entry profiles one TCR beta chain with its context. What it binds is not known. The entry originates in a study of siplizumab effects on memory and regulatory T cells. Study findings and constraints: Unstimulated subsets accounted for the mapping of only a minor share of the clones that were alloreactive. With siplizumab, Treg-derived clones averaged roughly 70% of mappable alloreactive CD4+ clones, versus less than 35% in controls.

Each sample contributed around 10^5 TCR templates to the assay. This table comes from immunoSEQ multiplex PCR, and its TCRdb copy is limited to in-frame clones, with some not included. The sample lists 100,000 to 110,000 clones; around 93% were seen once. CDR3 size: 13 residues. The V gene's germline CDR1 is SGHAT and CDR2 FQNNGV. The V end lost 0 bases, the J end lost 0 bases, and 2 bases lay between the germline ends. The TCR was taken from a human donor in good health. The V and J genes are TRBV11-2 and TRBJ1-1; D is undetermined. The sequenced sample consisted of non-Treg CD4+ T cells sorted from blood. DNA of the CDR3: TGTGCCAGCAGCTTAGACATGAACACTGAAGCTTTCTTT. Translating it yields CASSLDMNTEAFF. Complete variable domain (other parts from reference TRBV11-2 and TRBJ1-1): EAGVAQSPRYKIIEKRQSVAFWCNPISGHATLYWYQQILGQGPKLLIQFQNNGVVDDSQLPKDRFSAERLKGVDSTLKIQPAKLEDSAVYLCASSLDMNTEAFFGQGTRLTVV.